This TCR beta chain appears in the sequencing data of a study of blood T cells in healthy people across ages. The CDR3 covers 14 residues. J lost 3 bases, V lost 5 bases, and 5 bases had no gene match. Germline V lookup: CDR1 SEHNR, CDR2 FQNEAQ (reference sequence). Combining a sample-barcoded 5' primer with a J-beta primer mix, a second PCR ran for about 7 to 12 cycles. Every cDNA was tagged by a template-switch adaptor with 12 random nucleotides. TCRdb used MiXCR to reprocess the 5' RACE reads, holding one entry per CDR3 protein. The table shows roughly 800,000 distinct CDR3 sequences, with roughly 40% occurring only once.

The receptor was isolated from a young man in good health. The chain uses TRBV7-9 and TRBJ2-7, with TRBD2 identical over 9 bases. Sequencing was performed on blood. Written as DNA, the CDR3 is TGTGCCAGCAGCGCGGGGGGGACAGACTACGAGCAGTACTTC. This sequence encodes CASSAGGTDYEQYF.